This paragraph reports one T cell receptor (beta chain). The CDR3 covers 13 residues. The V and J ends lost 0 bases and 5 bases respectively, with 6 bases between them. Per germline, CDR1 SGHRS and CDR2 YFSETQ. Clones were read by immunoSEQ multiplex PCR, and TCRdb kept only the in-frame ones, dropping some. Here the sample spans around 35,000 clones, about 91% being singletons. This entry is derived from a study of T cell changes during pregnancy in multiple sclerosis. The chain has TRBV5-1 and TRBJ2-1, with no clear D. The sequence was collected from a female donor with multiple sclerosis, enrolled in a pregnancy study. The sequences come from CD4+ T cells from peripheral blood mononuclear cells, collected after pregnancy. The CDR3 protein is CASSLAPNNEQFF. In nucleotides, the CDR3 is TGCGCCAGCAGCTTGGCCCCAAACAATGAGCAGTTCTTC.